The 30 T cell receptor beta chains listed next were all sequenced from one sample in a study of blood T cells in healthy people across ages (dated by TCRdb to the mid-2010s). The library was produced with 5' RACE. The data were produced on an Illumina HiSeq 2500. A second PCR of about 6 to 11 cycles was run with a J-beta primer mix and a sample-barcoded 5' primer. TCRdb reprocessing: public reads trimmed at Q25 with fastp, clones called with MiXCR, in-frame beta chains kept. Each CDR3 protein gets just one entry, which takes the most common genes and DNA from the rows behind it. Recorded for this sample are more than 900,000 distinct CDR3 sequences; around 27% of them occurred a single time. Clones ranked in the top ten supply around 0.75% of the sample. This sample was also put to use in a study of T cells of mothers and their children.

The sequenced material came from blood. These receptors all come from a girl between 2 and 10 years old in good health.

This clonotype was counted only a few times. The genes are TRBV11-2 and TRBJ2-5; 9 nucleotides agree with TRBD2. The CDR3 is made up of 18 amino acids. Germline CDR1 and CDR2: SGHAT and FQNNGV. V lost 5 bases to trimming and J lost 0 bases; unmatched junction nucleotides: 13. The CDR3 sequence is CASSPRGGRLADQETQYF. The DNA of the CDR3 is TGTGCCAGCAGCCCCCGAGGGGGGAGACTAGCGGACCAAGAGACCCAGTACTTC.

The rearrangement uses TRBV9 and TRBJ2-7; D might be TRBD1 (6 bases). Germline-derived CDR1 and CDR2 are SGDLS and YYNGEE. This CDR3 is built from 14 residues. V lost 4 bases, J lost 10 bases, and 21 bases lay in between. CDR3 bases: TGTGCCAGCAGCACCATTGGACAGCCCTACGGTCAGTACTTC. It specifies CASSTIGQPYGQYF.

This clonotype appeared many times. The chain recombines TRBV11-2 with TRBJ2-1; no firm D call. V shed 2 bases and J shed 5 bases, with 10 bases lying between them. The V gene's germline CDR1 is SGHAT and CDR2 FQNNGV. The CDR3 extends over 14 amino acids. CDR3 sequence: CASSLTGLNNEQFF. The CDR3 DNA sequence: TGTGCCAGCAGCTTAACCGGGTTAAACAATGAGCAGTTCTTC.

This clonotype has only one observation. A read error may explain this, as a much larger clone is one base away. The rearrangement joins TRBV29-1 to TRBJ2-5, with D possibly matching TRBD2 (6 bases). Trimming stripped 8 bases from V and 7 bases from J, with 23 bases between. The CDR3 consists of 14 residues. The germline gives CDR1 SQVTM, CDR2 ANQGSEA. Written as DNA, the CDR3 is TGCAGCTCCGAGGGACGGGGAGGAGAAGGGACCCAGTACTTC. Translation: CSSEGRGGEGTQYF. Full variable domain (missing parts from reference TRBV29-1 and TRBJ2-5): SAVISQKPSRDICQRGTSLTIQCQVDSQVTMMFWYRQQPGQSLTLIATANQGSEATYESGFVIDKFPISRPNLTFSTLTVSNMSPEDSSIYLCSSEGRGGEGTQYFGPGTRLLVL.

The V call is TRBV20-1, the J call TRBJ2-3; 8 nucleotides line up with TRBD1. Per germline, CDR1 DFQATT and CDR2 SNEGSKA (reference sequence). The CDR3 is 12 residues long. V was pared by 5 bases and J by 6 bases, with 4 bases of the junction left unmatched. CDR3 coding DNA: TGCAGTGCTCGGACAGGGACGGATACGCAGTATTTT. Its protein product is CSARTGTDTQYF.

This clonotype showed up just a few times. At one end the junction does not follow the germline gene, possibly because of a read error. This chain joins TRBV12-3 or TRBV12-4 and TRBJ2-5; D is unclear. The J call may be faulty, since TRBJ2-7 better matches the DNA end. This CDR3 is 14 amino acids long. CDR3 loop: CASRLDGPPYEQYF. Written as DNA, the CDR3 is TGTGCCAGCAGGTTAGACGGACCACCCTACGAGCAGTACTTC.

The chain carries TRBV6-5 and TRBJ1-1, with a possible D match to TRBD1 (5 bases). Germline CDR1 reads MNHEY; CDR2 reads SVGAGI. CDR3 length equals 11 residues. Trimming removed 8 bases from V and 6 bases from J, with 10 bases in between. CDR3 bases: TGTGCCAGCGGGCGGGACCCTGAAGCTTTCTTT. Residues: CASGRDPEAFF.

This sequence joins TRBV7-9 and TRBJ1-1; D not certain. Germline V gene lookup returns CDR1 SEHNR and CDR2 FQNEAQ (reference sequence). This CDR3 region has 13 residues. V lost 1 base to trimming and J lost 6 bases, with 9 bases between them. Here the CDR3 reads CASSLGETPEAFF. The CDR3 DNA reads TGTGCCAGCAGCTTAGGGGAAACTCCTGAAGCTTTCTTT. Full variable domain (remainder filled in from reference TRBV7-9 and TRBJ1-1): DTGVSQNPRHKITKRGQNVTFRCDPISEHNRLYWYRQTLGQGPEFLTYFQNEAQLEKSRLLSDRFSAERPKGSFSTLEIQRTEQGDSAMYLCASSLGETPEAFFGQGTRLTVV.

A word on this clonotype: One junction end does not reproduce the germline sequence, and a read error may be involved. The chain joins TRBV3-1 to TRBJ2-5; 12 nucleotides line up with TRBD2. The J call may not be correct, given that the DNA end is closer to TRBJ2-7. The CDR3 length is 15 residues. Germline-derived CDR1 and CDR2 are LGHDT and YNNKEL (reference sequence). The CDR3 bases are TGTGTCAGCAGCCAAGGACTAGCGGGACCCTACGAGCAGTACTTC. Protein product: CVSSQGLAGPYEQYF.

The V gene is TRBV27, the J gene TRBJ2-5, with 7 bases identical to TRBD2. TRBJ2-1 explains the end of the DNA better; the J call may be wrong. The germline V gene has CDR1 MNHEY and CDR2 SMNVEV (reference sequence). This CDR3 has 14 residues. The CDR3 reads CASSHGLVYNEQFF. CDR3 in DNA: TGTGCCAGCAGTCACGGACTAGTTTACAATGAGCAGTTCTTC.

The genes are TRBV14 and TRBJ2-7; D gene unclear. Germline V gene data show CDR1 as SGHDN and CDR2 as FVKESK. Trimming took off 1 base at V and 10 bases at J, with 8 bases between the two ends. The CDR3 totals 11 residues. CDR3 nucleotides: TGTGCCAGCAGCCAAGTGAAAAGACAGTACTTC. This codes for CASSQVKRQYF.

The rearrangement uses TRBV7-2 and TRBJ2-7; D remains unclear. Per the germline V gene, CDR1 is SGHTA and CDR2 is FQGNSA. The CDR3 runs to 14 residues. Trimming removed 0 bases from V and 2 bases from J, with 8 bases in between. CDR3: CASSLAKGTYEQYF. The CDR3 coding sequence is TGTGCCAGCAGCTTAGCGAAGGGTACCTACGAGCAGTACTTC.

The rearrangement links TRBV19 to TRBJ2-6, with D possibly being TRBD2 (5 bases). V was pared by 5 bases and J by 1 base, with 12 bases between. This CDR3 region has 16 residues. Germline V CDR1 and CDR2: LNHDA, SQIVND (reference sequence). CDR3 sequence reads: CASSHSRASGANVLTF. In DNA form, the CDR3 reads TGTGCCAGTAGTCACTCGAGGGCATCTGGGGCCAACGTCCTGACTTTC.

Points on this clonotype: The conserved phenylalanine or tryptophan is not found at the CDR3 terminus, so this likely reflects a read error. The rearrangement uses TRBV6-2 or TRBV6-3 and TRBJ2-5; tentatively, D is TRBD1 or TRBD2 (6 bases each). The DNA end lines up better with TRBJ2-1; the J call may be wrong. The germline V gene has CDR1 MNHEY and CDR2 SVGEGT. This CDR3 spans 14 amino acids. Here the CDR3 DNA reads TGTGCCAGCAGTTGGGGGGCCGCCTACAATGAGCAGTTCCTC. It encodes CASSWGAAYNEQFL.

V gene TRBV18 combines with J gene TRBJ1-2; no clear D gene. V lost 2 bases and J 6 bases, leaving 7 bases between the germline ends. Germline V gives CDR1 KGHSH, CDR2 LQKENI. The CDR3 totals 12 residues. CDR3 sequence (DNA): TGTGCCAGCTCACCAATGCAGGATGGCTACACCTTC. This encodes CASSPMQDGYTF.

J is TRBJ1-5 and V is TRBV4-1; D not certain. Trimming left V 0 bases short and J 6 bases short, with 18 bases between. Looked up from germline, CDR1 is MGHRA and CDR2 is YSYEKL. The CDR3 sequence is 17 residues long. CDR3 loop: CASSQESLTTTGQPQHF. CDR3 DNA sequence: TGCGCCAGCAGCCAAGAATCCCTGACGACAACGGGTCAGCCCCAGCATTTT.

The sample holds a few counts of this clonotype. Compared with germline, one end of the junction differs, possibly owing to a read error. The chain combines TRBV6-1 with TRBJ1-6; 7 bases map to TRBD1. The CDR3 consists of 16 residues. Germline CDR1 and CDR2: MNHNS and SASEGT. The CDR3 loop is CASSGQGPLYSSPLHF. The CDR3 region has the DNA TGTGCCAGCAGTGGACAGGGCCCCCTCTATAGTTCACCCCTCCACTTT.

This sequence joins TRBV27 and TRBJ1-3; D uncertain. This CDR3 is 14 amino acids long. V shed 5 bases and J shed 0 bases, with 8 bases lying between them. The germline V gene has CDR1 MNHEY and CDR2 SMNVEV (reference sequence). This CDR3 reads CASSPGLSGNTIYF. In DNA, the CDR3 is TGTGCCAGCAGTCCGGGCCTCTCTGGAAACACCATATATTTT.

The table lists this clonotype with a few counts. This sequence joins TRBV9 and TRBJ1-3, with 8 bases matching TRBD1. Trimming removed 2 bases from V and 2 bases from J; junction bases left unmatched: 3. Germline V gene sequence: CDR1 SGDLS, CDR2 YYNGEE. This CDR3 has 15 residues. The DNA for the CDR3 is TGTGCCAGCAGCGTGCAGGGGGCGCCTGGAAACACCATATATTTT. As protein: CASSVQGAPGNTIYF.

This clonotype was seen a few times. This chain joins TRBV5-1 and TRBJ2-3; the D is unclear. CDR1 SGHRS and CDR2 YFSETQ come from the germline V gene. CDR3 size: 14 residues. The V end lost 4 bases, the J end lost 6 bases, and 15 bases lay between the germline ends. The CDR3 is CASSPAEGADTQYF. The CDR3 DNA is TGCGCCAGCAGCCCAGCCGAAGGAGCGGATACGCAGTATTTT.

This clonotype was seen only a few times. This sequence joins TRBV19 and TRBJ2-6; TRBD1 matches 8 bases. The CDR3 length is 14 residues. Germline lookup yields CDR1 LNHDA and CDR2 SQIVND (reference sequence). V gave up 5 bases and J gave up 9 bases; unmatched junction bases: 6. CDR3 amino acids: CASSSGQGVNVLTF. The CDR3 region has the DNA TGTGCCAGTAGTTCCGGACAGGGTGTCAACGTCCTGACTTTC.

The genes are TRBV7-9 and TRBJ1-2; D ambiguous. There are 12 residues in the CDR3. Deletions cut 6 bases from V and 8 bases from J, with 13 bases between. In germline, CDR1 is SEHNR, CDR2 FQNEAQ (reference sequence). DNA for the CDR3: TGTGCCAGCAGATCAAACGGGAGAGGCTACACCTTC. The encoded protein is CASRSNGRGYTF.

This rearrangement joins TRBV12-3 or TRBV12-4 to TRBJ1-1; 7 bases are a match to TRBD1. V lost 6 bases and J lost 8; bases outside the gene matches: 9. CDR3 length: 13 residues. The CDR3 DNA is TGTGCCAGCAGGTGGACAGGTAGTAGGGAAGCTTTCTTT. Its protein product is CASRWTGSREAFF.

This clonotype was recorded a few times. The J gene is TRBJ1-4, the V gene TRBV4-1; no clear D. This CDR3 contains 15 residues. The germline V and J ends were trimmed by 4 bases and 7 bases, with 16 bases remaining between them. CDR1 is MGHRA and CDR2 is YSYEKL in the germline V gene. CDR3 coding DNA: TGCGCCAGCAGCCGGAAGAGTAGGGCTACTGAAAAACTGTTTTTT. It translates to CASSRKSRATEKLFF.

This clonotype occurred once. The chain employs TRBV6-6 and TRBJ1-2, with D possibly matching TRBD1 (6 bases). Germline values: CDR1 MNHNY, CDR2 SVGAGI (reference sequence). Trimming took off 4 bases at V and 10 bases at J, with 16 bases between the two ends. The length of the CDR3 is 13 residues. The CDR3 loop reads CASSSTGIRAYTF. In DNA, the CDR3 is TGTGCCAGCAGTTCCACAGGGATTCGAGCCTACACCTTC.

The V gene is TRBV11-3, the J gene TRBJ1-6, with D hard to call. The length of the CDR3 is 13 residues. V shed 3 bases and J shed 7 bases, with 7 bases lying between them. Germline V gives CDR1 SGHNT, CDR2 YENEEA. The CDR3 nucleotides are TGTGCCAGCAGCTTTTGGACGAATTCACCCCTCCACTTT. Its translation: CASSFWTNSPLHF. The full variable domain, rest sourced from reference TRBV11-3 and TRBJ1-6, is EAGVVQSPRYKIIEKKQPVAFWCNPISGHNTLYWYLQNLGQGPELLIRYENEEAVDDSQLPKDRFSAERLKGVDSTLKIQPAELGDSAVYLCASSFWTNSPLHFGNGTRLTVT.

DNA of the CDR3: TGTGCCAGCAGCTTATTCGACGGCGGCACAGATACGCAGTATTTT. The encoded protein is CASSLFDGGTDTQYF. This chain connects TRBV11-2 to TRBJ2-3; no firm D call. The CDR3 has 15 residues. Trimming removed 2 bases from V and 1 base from J, with 10 bases in between. Germline lookup yields CDR1 SGHAT and CDR2 FQNNGV.

This clonotype was observed many times. The rearrangement links TRBV3-1 to TRBJ1-1; D gene unclear. The CDR3 runs to 19 residues. Trimming took off 4 bases at V and 0 bases at J, with 24 bases between the two ends. Germline V gives CDR1 LGHDT, CDR2 YNNKEL (reference sequence). CDR3 bases: TGTGCCAGCAGCCCCAGTCGCTTTTTCATCTCCACCTTGAACACTGAAGCTTTCTTT. This translates into CASSPSRFFISTLNTEAFF. Drawing the rest from reference TRBV3-1 and TRBJ1-1, the complete variable domain is DTAVSQTPKYLVTQMGNDKSIKCEQNLGHDTMYWYKQDSKKFLKIMFSYNNKELIINETVPNRFSPKSPDKAHLNLHINSLELGDSAVYFCASSPSRFFISTLNTEAFFGQGTRLTVV.

In its sample, this clonotype was seen a few times. The rearrangement joins TRBV20-1 to TRBJ2-7, with 7 bases aligning to TRBD2. This CDR3 has 15 amino acids. Trimming took 5 bases from V and 1 from J; bases not matched to a gene: 11. From germline, CDR1 is DFQATT and CDR2 SNEGSKA (reference sequence). CDR3 bases: TGCAGTGCTTCCCCTTCTAGCGGCCAATCCTACGAGCAGTACTTC. Translating gives CSASPSSGQSYEQYF.

The CDR3 is CSARMLPSGRVSYEQYF. CDR3 coding DNA: TGCAGTGCTAGAATGTTGCCTAGCGGGAGGGTATCCTACGAGCAGTACTTC. The chain joins TRBV20-1 to TRBJ2-7, with 12 positions matching TRBD2. The V segment lost 2 bases and the J segment 1 base; nucleotides outside the gene matches: 9. The CDR3 has 17 residues. Germline CDR1 reads DFQATT; CDR2 reads SNEGSKA (reference sequence).